This T cell receptor (beta chain) was recorded in a study of cytomegalovirus exposure and HLA in healthy donors (dated by TCRdb to the late 2010s). In the study overall: An earlier analysis of several hundred of the donors reported 250 to 350 Gb of sequence data and 117 million unique TCR beta sequences from about 200 million T cells. Around 300 gigabases of sequencing data and tens of millions of unique TCR sequences were included in an early release covering around 650 HLA-typed donors. The genetic ancestry cluster associated with self-reported Caucasian donors included roughly four fifths of the roughly 410 genotyped donors. The study aimed to test whether signatures of past pathogen exposure could be identified by cataloging public T cell receptors. Using immunosequencing, the study profiled T cell repertoires from about 620 subjects and related those repertoires to cytomegalovirus serostatus. In addition to the first cohort of 666 subjects, a separate validation cohort of over 90 different subjects was used. To predict cytomegalovirus infection status, the study combined high-throughput TCR immunosequencing, statistical association of individual TCRs with disease status, and machine learning. In a later analysis, previously published TCR beta repertoires from some 640 donors were re-analyzed and high-resolution HLA genotyping was added so that TCR occurrence patterns could be studied. Rather than using new phenotypic data, the later analysis identified candidate immune exposures from TCR beta sequences and from how often those sequences occurred across donors. In an earlier analysis of a few hundred of the donors, high-throughput TCR beta sequencing was used to judge whether each TCR beta V gene segment behaved as functional or pseudogenic. Donor age, sex, ethnicity and CMV serostatus were compiled together with the repertoire data. A later genetic analysis took genome-wide SNP genotypes for about three fifths of the 666 donors and used that subset as a discovery cohort. All discovery cohort repertoires had been generated using a single sequencing platform. Both class I and class II loci were covered by HLA typing, at four-digit resolution. Typing coverage varied by locus: 629-630 donors for A, B, C, DRB1 and DQB1; roughly 520 for DQA1; approximately 610 for DPA1; 450 to 480 for DPB1. Four or five DR-DQ haplotypes were handled as single units for association and clustering because linkage in the cohort was strong. Across 398 genotyped donors of the cohort, an average of approximately 200,000 unique TCR beta nucleotide sequences per donor were sequenced, and approximately 17% of those sequences were non-productive. Beyond this particular receptor, the publication reports: In both the original and validation cohorts, the classifier was reported to diagnose cytomegalovirus status with high specificity and sensitivity. Most TCR sequences were observed very rarely across donors, whereas some public TCRs were present in many individuals. In a later analysis, the rate of TCR association differed among HLA loci, with DRB1 alleles having the most associated TCRs and HLA-C alleles having the fewest. Compared with the roughly 600-donor mean, donors in an Asian-associated ancestry cluster had fewer N-insertions in productive TCRs, according to a later genetic analysis. The presence/absence analyses assumed that sequencing depth was roughly uniform across donors, and that assumption may not be true. Linkage disequilibrium might explain the correlated functional status among segregating V segments, but an unknown experimental factor could not be excluded. Broadly in line with IMGT annotations, most TCR beta V segments showed up in productive rearrangements about 90% or about 30% of the time in an earlier analysis of a few hundred of the donors. An association between a missense DCLRE1C variant and V-gene and J-gene trimming of TCR beta chains was found in a later genetic analysis and replicated in an independent cohort. Because HLA typing was unavailable for some donors at each locus, only the typed subset was used in association tests. Over 15 rarely observed V segments, including chromosome 9 orphons, were excluded from the earlier analysis of about 500 of the donors because counts were too low. In the study, approximately 160 TCR beta chains were listed as associated with cytomegalovirus. According to the authors, the approach could potentially be generalized to other disease states and immunological phenotypes. The cohort was sequenced for TCR beta chains only, and without alpha or paired-chain data the features that could be detected were limited. A cluster of highly shared sequence variants was judged likely to represent a technical artifact of the sequencing pipeline. A few of the identified cytomegalovirus-associated TCR beta chains were confirmed in vitro to be specific for cytomegalovirus antigens. In a later analysis, most CMV-associated TCR beta chains were found to appear HLA-restricted, with HLA associations seemingly driven largely by CMV exposure. The only immune exposure information available for the cohort was CMV serostatus. In a later analysis, several top co-occurrence clusters were reported to appear linked to parvovirus B19, influenza, CMV and Epstein-Barr virus. In a later analysis, some 17,000 TCR beta sequences were associated with specific HLA alleles at a false discovery rate of 0.05. A further reported finding was that TCR beta sequences accurately predicted the HLA-A and HLA-B alleles for most subjects in the first cohort. A later analysis found that HLA-associated TCR beta chains were more clonally expanded and had lower generation probabilities than equally common non-associated chains. The 87-base-pair reads could not distinguish some IMGT-functional V segments, including TRBV6-2 and TRBV6-3, so those segments were excluded. Assigning TCR associations to individual alleles was difficult when HLA alleles, especially DR and DQ, strongly co-occurred.

In total, roughly 670 healthy bone marrow donors made up the cohort. At the time of sampling, all cohort members were nominally healthy, though unrecorded immune exposures were likely present. The donor tested CMV seropositive, placing the donor among the 289 seropositive members of the cohort. A peripheral blood sample was collected from each donor, and TCR beta sequencing was performed on peripheral blood mononuclear cells. Genomic DNA was extracted from the blood cell samples with the Qiagen DNeasy Blood Extraction Kit. Note on this clone: Its binding antigen is unknown. Per-base qualities were not stored, and no clone one base away is much larger.

The V and J ends are trimmed by 4 bases and 5 bases, leaving 18 bases between them. Including the terminal cysteine and phenylalanine, the CDR3 comprises 15 residues. This entry keeps only the CDR3 DNA: 45 bases, framed from base 1. The germline V gene gives CDR1 as MNHEY and CDR2 as SVGAGI. The library came from the immunoSEQ multiplex PCR assay. For the multiplex PCR, a mixture combining 60 forward primers for TCR Vbeta segments and 13 reverse primers for TCR Jbeta segments was used. Amplification of the CDR3 region of rearranged TCR beta genes was performed with a multiplex PCR assay on genomic DNA. The Illumina HiSeq System was used to sequence the amplified TCR beta libraries as 87-base-pair reads. In the source study's methods: Across the 640 or so repertoires, a later analysis counted tens of millions of unique TCR beta chains, some 11 million of which were shared by at least two donors. Raw reads were error-corrected and collapsed into unique sequences with a nearest-neighbor algorithm that merged closely related sequences to remove PCR and sequencing errors. V, D and J gene segments were assigned by aligning CDR3 sequences to IMGT reference sequences. For a sequence to be retained, at least a six-nucleotide match to both a V gene segment and a J gene segment was required. A rearrangement counted as productive if the CDR3 had no stop codons and remained in frame with V and J, and every other rearrangement counted as non-productive. CDR3 was defined by IMGT convention, running from the second conserved V-encoded cysteine to the conserved J-encoded phenylalanine. In an earlier analysis of some 550 of the donors, sequences lacking an unambiguous match to a single V gene segment were excluded. In an earlier analysis of approximately 560 of the donors, a V segment was called functional when productive rearrangements were above 56.7%, and segregating when the standard deviation between donors exceeded 5%. A statistical classification framework was built for diagnosing cytomegalovirus status from the catalog of TCR beta chain sequences. V and J gene assignment, in a later analysis, came from comparing TCR nucleotide sequences with IMGT/GENE-DB human TR gene sequences. In a later analysis, CDR3 sequences and most-parsimonious VDJ recombination scenarios were assigned using the TCRdist pipeline. A later analysis defined each TCR beta chain by its CDR3 amino acid sequence plus V-gene family, and excluded reads lacking a unique V-gene family. As a way to deal with suspected cross-contamination and a sequencing artifact, a later analysis dropped hundreds of nucleotide sequences that were highly shared and had low generation probability. In a later analysis, a clonal expansion index for each public chain was calculated from normalized within-repertoire ranks of inferred template counts. A later analysis computed generation probabilities with a VDJ recombination model fitted to out-of-frame rearrangements, and checked the results against IGoR. In a later analysis, TCR-TCR, TCR-HLA and TCR-CMV co-occurrence was scored with hypergeometric tests, and a repertoire-size bias correction was applied to TCR pairs. A later analysis estimated false discovery rates by permuting HLA or CMV assignments 20 times. In a later analysis, co-occurring TCRs were grouped using DBSCAN, and TCRdist sequence similarity was added for clustering within HLA-allele-positive subsets. Repertoires with fewer than 30,000 or more than 120,000 public chains were left out of co-occurrence clustering, as were about 5 repertoires with anomalous nucleotide sharing. The table was pulled from immuneACCESS by TCRdb, which kept in-frame rearrangements only. Such tables lose some clones; where checked, under half of the loss comes from unresolved V genes, and the rest has no known cause. V and J calls plus clone size are reproduced from that table; the DNA served to infer D and trimming. This sample comprises about 59,000 clones, 65% to 75% of them detected only once. The ten top clones hold about 6.8% of the sample.

This receptor was identified in a young man in good health and CMV-seropositive. The specimen sequenced was PBMCs. This chain is built from TRBV6-5 and TRBJ2-7; the D gene is perhaps TRBD1, from 8 matching bases. The CDR3 region reads CASSSGGQGAHEQYF. The DNA is TGTGCCAGCAGTTCGGGAGGACAGGGTGCCCACGAGCAGTACTTC.